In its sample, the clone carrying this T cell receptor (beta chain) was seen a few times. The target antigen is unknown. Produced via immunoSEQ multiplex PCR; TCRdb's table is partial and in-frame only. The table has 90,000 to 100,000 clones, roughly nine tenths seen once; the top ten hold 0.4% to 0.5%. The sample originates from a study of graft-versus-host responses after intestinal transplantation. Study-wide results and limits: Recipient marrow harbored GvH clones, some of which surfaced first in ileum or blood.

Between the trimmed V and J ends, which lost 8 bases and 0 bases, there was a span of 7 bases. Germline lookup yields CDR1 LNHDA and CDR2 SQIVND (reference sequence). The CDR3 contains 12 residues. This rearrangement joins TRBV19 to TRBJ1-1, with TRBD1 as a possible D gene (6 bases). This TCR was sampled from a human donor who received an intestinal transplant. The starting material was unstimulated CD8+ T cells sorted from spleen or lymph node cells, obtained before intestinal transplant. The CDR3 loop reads CASGQMNTEAFF. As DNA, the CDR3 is TGTGCCAGTGGACAGATGAACACTGAAGCTTTCTTT.